This entry lists 16 T cell receptor beta chains sequenced from one sample in a study of blood T cell repertoires in COVID-19. Generated by immunoSEQ multiplex PCR, the TCRdb table keeps only in-frame clones and is missing some. The sample lists more than 250,000 clones, around 87% seen once, with 1% in the top ten. The material sequenced was peripheral blood. These receptors were taken from a man over 45 with active or convalescent COVID-19.

J is TRBJ1-1 and V is TRBV11-3, with TRBD1 matching 8 bases. The germline CDR1 and CDR2 sequences are SGHNT and YENEEA. With V trimmed by 1 base and J by 3 bases, 4 bases remained unmatched. The CDR3 covers 15 residues. DNA for the CDR3: TGTGCCAGCAGCTTAGGACCGGACAGGGACACTGAAGCTTTCTTT. Its protein is CASSLGPDRDTEAFF. The full variable domain, rest sourced from reference TRBV11-3 and TRBJ1-1, is EAGVVQSPRYKIIEKKQPVAFWCNPISGHNTLYWYLQNLGQGPELLIRYENEEAVDDSQLPKDRFSAERLKGVDSTLKIQPAELGDSAVYLCASSLGPDRDTEAFFGQGTRLTVV.

This chain links TRBV28 with TRBJ2-3, with TRBD1 as a possible D gene (6 bases). Germline V gene sequence: CDR1 MDHEN, CDR2 SYDVKM. V was clipped by 7 bases and J by 6 bases, with 14 bases between them. The CDR3 has 13 amino acids. DNA of the CDR3: TGTGCCAGCAACGAGGGGGTTCGGGATACGCAGTATTTT. This gives the protein CASNEGVRDTQYF.

The V call is TRBV28, the J call TRBJ1-1; D is ambiguous. The CDR3 totals 12 residues. The germline V gene encodes CDR1 MDHEN and CDR2 SYDVKM. V lost 8 bases and J lost 4, with 11 bases in between. CDR3 coding DNA: TGTGCCAGCGAAGACGGAGTCACTGAAGCTTTCTTT. Encoded protein: CASEDGVTEAFF.

The chain combines TRBV29-1 with TRBJ1-2; TRBD1 is a possible D gene (5 bases). The CDR3 sequence is 13 residues long. V dropped 7 bases and J dropped 2 bases, with 14 bases sitting between them. Germline assignment: CDR1 SQVTM and CDR2 ANQGSEA. The CDR3 DNA sequence: TGCAGCGCCCTCCGGGGGGGGAACTATGGCTACACCTTC. Its protein is CSALRGGNYGYTF.

The chain has TRBV6-2 or TRBV6-3 and TRBJ1-2, with no clear D. CDR1 and CDR2 (germline): MNHEY, SVGEGT. The CDR3 length is 15 residues. V lost 6 bases and J 6 bases, leaving 20 bases between the germline ends. CDR3 sequence reads: CASSSTYRPANGYTF. CDR3 nucleotide sequence: TGTGCCAGCAGCTCTACCTATCGACCAGCGAATGGCTACACCTTC.

The V gene is TRBV6-5, the J gene TRBJ1-5, with D possibly being TRBD1 (5 bases). CDR1 and CDR2 (germline): MNHEY, SVGAGI. There are 13 residues in the CDR3. V lost 6 bases to trimming and J lost 5 bases, with 11 bases between them. For the CDR3, the DNA is TGTGCCAGCAGATTAGACAGCTATCAGCCCCAGCATTTT. Its protein is CASRLDSYQPQHF.

This chain links TRBV11-2 with TRBJ1-4; 8 bases map to TRBD1. J was trimmed by 4 bases and V by 5 bases; bases with no gene match: 3. CDR3 length: 14 residues. Germline CDR1 and CDR2: SGHAT and FQNNGV. CDR3 sequence reads: CASSLGQGNEKLFF. CDR3 coding DNA: TGTGCCAGCAGCCTCGGACAGGGTAATGAAAAACTGTTTTTT.

The V and J genes are TRBV5-6 and TRBJ2-7; 9 bases match TRBD1. The ends lost 0 bases at V and 4 bases at J; junction bases unmatched: 2. Germline V lookup: CDR1 SGHDT, CDR2 YYEEEE. CDR3 length: 14 residues. CDR3 amino acids: CASSLGQGEYEQYF. The CDR3 nucleotides read TGTGCCAGCAGCTTGGGACAGGGGGAGTACGAGCAGTACTTC. The variable domain in full, completed from reference TRBV5-6 and TRBJ2-7, reads DAGVTQSPTHLIKTRGQQVTLRCSPKSGHDTVSWYQQALGQGPQFIFQYYEEEERQRGNFPDRFSGHQFPNYSSELNVNALLLGDSALYLCASSLGQGEYEQYFGPGTRLTVT.

Worth noting for this clone: The same CDR3 also results from other DNA sequences found in this sample. The J gene is TRBJ2-2, the V gene TRBV5-4; possibly TRBD2 for D (5 bases). V dropped 0 bases and J dropped 2 bases, with 8 bases sitting between them. The germline gives CDR1 SGHNT, CDR2 YYREEE (reference sequence). The CDR3 is made up of 15 amino acids. As DNA, the CDR3 is TGTGCCAGCAGCTTGGCCCGGGGTAACACCGGGGAGCTGTTTTTT. This sequence encodes CASSLARGNTGELFF.

As DNA, the CDR3 is TGTGCCAGCAGCCTACAGGGTGGGGGCGGGGAGCTGTTTTTT. Translation: CASSLQGGGGELFF. The V gene is TRBV28, the J gene TRBJ2-2, with a tentative D call TRBD1 (6 bases). CDR1 and CDR2 from the germline V gene are MDHEN and SYDVKM. Trimming removed 6 bases at V and 7 bases at J, with 15 bases between. The CDR3 is 14 residues long. Full variable domain (rest looked up from reference TRBV28 and TRBJ2-2): DVKVTQSSRYLVKRTGEKVFLECVQDMDHENMFWYRQDPGLGLRLIYFSYDVKMKEKGDIPEGYSVSREKKERFSLILESASTNQTSMYLCASSLQGGGGELFFGEGSRLTVL.

The V call is TRBV14, the J call TRBJ1-6; D is perhaps TRBD1 (6 bases). This CDR3 is built from 16 residues. Trimming removed 4 bases at V and 7 bases at J, with 17 bases between. Germline lookup yields CDR1 SGHDN and CDR2 FVKESK. The CDR3: CASSPRGKFRNSPLHF. For the CDR3, the DNA is TGTGCCAGCAGCCCTAGGGGGAAGTTTCGGAATTCACCCCTCCACTTT.

V usage is TRBV24-1 and J usage is TRBJ2-3; 10 bases agree with TRBD2. Germline V lookup: CDR1 KGHDR, CDR2 SFDVKD. Trimming cost V 3 bases and J 3 bases; bases outside gene matches: 2. The CDR3 is 15 amino acids. As DNA, the CDR3 is TGTGCCACCAGTGATCCTAGCGGGAGTACAGATACGCAGTATTTT. Its translation: CATSDPSGSTDTQYF.

In DNA, the CDR3 is TGTGCCAGCAGTTATCTAGACTCGAGCAATCAGCCCCAGCATTTT. This gives the protein CASSYLDSSNQPQHF. This chain links TRBV6-5 with TRBJ1-5, with unresolved D. This CDR3 region has 15 residues. Germline lookup yields CDR1 MNHEY and CDR2 SVGAGI. Trimming cost V 3 bases and J 1 base, with 10 bases left between them.

CDR3 DNA sequence: TGCGCCAGCAGCCTCGACGCGGGGCAGGGCGAGCAGTACTTC. Translated: CASSLDAGQGEQYF. The chain joins TRBV4-3 to TRBJ2-7; maybe TRBD2 (6 bases). Germline CDR1 is LGHNA and CDR2 is YSLEER. The germline V and J ends were trimmed by 4 bases and 6 bases, with 16 bases remaining between them. The CDR3 contains 14 residues.

This clone appeared a single time. The chain combines TRBV28 with TRBJ2-7; D gene unclear. Trimming pared 5 bases from V and 6 bases from J, leaving 17 bases between. The CDR3 has 14 residues. Germline lookup yields CDR1 MDHEN and CDR2 SYDVKM. CDR3 sequence (DNA): TGTGCCAGCAGTCCCACACCGCCTGGGCGCGAGCAGTACTTC. This encodes CASSPTPPGREQYF.

The chain has TRBV28 and TRBJ1-5, with D perhaps matching TRBD1 (5 bases). Germline V gene sequence: CDR1 MDHEN, CDR2 SYDVKM. The V end lost 10 bases, the J end lost 0 bases, and 19 bases lay between the germline ends. This CDR3 comprises 16 residues. This CDR3 is CATISLGGTSNQPQHF. In nucleotides, the CDR3 is TGTGCCACGATTTCTTTGGGAGGGACTAGCAATCAGCCCCAGCATTTT.